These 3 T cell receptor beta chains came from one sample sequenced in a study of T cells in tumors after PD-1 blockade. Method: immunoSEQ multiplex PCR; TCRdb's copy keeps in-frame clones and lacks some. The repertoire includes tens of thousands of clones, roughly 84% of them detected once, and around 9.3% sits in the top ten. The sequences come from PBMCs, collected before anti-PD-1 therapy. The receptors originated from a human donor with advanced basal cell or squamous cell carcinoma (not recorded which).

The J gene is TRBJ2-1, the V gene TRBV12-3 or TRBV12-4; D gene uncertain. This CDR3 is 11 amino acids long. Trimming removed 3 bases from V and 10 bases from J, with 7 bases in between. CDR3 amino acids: CASSFGPEQFF. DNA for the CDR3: TGTGCCAGCAGTTTCGGCCCCGAGCAGTTCTTC.

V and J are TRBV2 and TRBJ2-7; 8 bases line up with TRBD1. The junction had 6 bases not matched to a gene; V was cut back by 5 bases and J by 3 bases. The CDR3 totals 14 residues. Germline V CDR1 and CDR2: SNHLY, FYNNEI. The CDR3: CASSSQGAGYEQYF. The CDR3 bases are TGTGCCAGCAGTAGCCAGGGGGCAGGCTACGAGCAGTACTTC.

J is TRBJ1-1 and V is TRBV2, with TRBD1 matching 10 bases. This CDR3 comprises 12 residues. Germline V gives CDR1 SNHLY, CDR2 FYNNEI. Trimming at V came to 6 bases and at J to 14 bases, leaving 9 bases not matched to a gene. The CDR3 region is CASSAGTGVVFF. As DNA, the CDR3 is TGTGCCAGCAGCGCCGGGACAGGGGTAGTGTTCTTT.